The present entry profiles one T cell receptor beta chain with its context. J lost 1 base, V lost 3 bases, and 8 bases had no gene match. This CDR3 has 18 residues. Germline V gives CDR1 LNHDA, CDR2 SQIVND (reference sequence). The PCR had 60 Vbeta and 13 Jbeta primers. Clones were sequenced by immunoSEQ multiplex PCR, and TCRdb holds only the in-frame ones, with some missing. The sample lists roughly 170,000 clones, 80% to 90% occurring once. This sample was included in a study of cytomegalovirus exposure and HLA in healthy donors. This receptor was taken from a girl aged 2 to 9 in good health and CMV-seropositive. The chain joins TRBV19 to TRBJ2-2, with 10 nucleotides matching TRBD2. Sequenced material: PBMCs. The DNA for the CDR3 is TGTGCCAGTAGTATTTTGCTAGCGGGGGTAGAGAACACCGGGGAGCTGTTTTTT. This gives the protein CASSILLAGVENTGELFF. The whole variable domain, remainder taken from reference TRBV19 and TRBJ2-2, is DGGITQSPKYLFRKEGQNVTLSCEQNLNHDAMYWYRQDPGQGLRLIYYSQIVNDFQKGDIAEGYSVSREKKESFPLTVTSAQKNPTAFYLCASSILLAGVENTGELFFGEGSRLTVL.